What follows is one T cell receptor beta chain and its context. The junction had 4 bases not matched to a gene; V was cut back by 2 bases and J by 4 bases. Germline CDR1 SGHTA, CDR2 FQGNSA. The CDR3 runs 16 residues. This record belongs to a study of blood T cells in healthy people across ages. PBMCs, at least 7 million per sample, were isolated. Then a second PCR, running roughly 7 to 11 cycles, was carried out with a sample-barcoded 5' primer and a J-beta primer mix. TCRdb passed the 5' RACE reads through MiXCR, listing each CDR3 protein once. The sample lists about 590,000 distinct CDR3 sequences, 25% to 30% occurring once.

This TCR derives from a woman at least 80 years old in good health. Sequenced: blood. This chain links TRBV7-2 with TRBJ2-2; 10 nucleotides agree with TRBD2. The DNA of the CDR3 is TGTGCCAGCAGCTTATGGAGCGGGGGGGCCACCGGGGAGCTGTTTTTT. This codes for CASSLWSGGATGELFF.